The 26 T cell receptor beta chains below were found in one sample sequenced in a study of cytomegalovirus exposure and HLA in healthy donors (dated by TCRdb to about 2017). Library preparation was by the immunoSEQ multiplex PCR assay. A mixture of 60 forward primers for TCR Vbeta segments and 13 reverse primers for TCR Jbeta segments was used in the multiplex PCR. TCRdb's version of the immuneACCESS table is confined to in-frame rearrangements and falls short of the full clone set. An unresolved V gene accounts for under half of the shortfall where checked; the remainder is of unknown origin. For this sample the table gives approximately 100,000 clones, of which around 80% were detected only once. The biggest ten clones account for roughly 2.5% of the sample. The source material was PBMCs. These receptors originate from a female donor in good health and CMV-seronegative.

The J gene is TRBJ2-6, the V gene TRBV27, with 11 bases fitting TRBD1. CDR1 is MNHEY and CDR2 is SMNVEV in the germline V gene (reference sequence). V trimming: 5 bases; J trimming: 3 bases; junction bases outside the gene matches: 6. The CDR3 is 17 amino acids. CDR3 region: CASSGWTGGYGANVLTF. CDR3 sequence (DNA): TGTGCCAGCAGTGGTTGGACAGGGGGCTATGGGGCCAACGTCCTGACTTTC.

The chain links TRBV7-9 to TRBJ1-4, with D possibly being TRBD1 (6 bases). V lost 1 base, J lost 2 bases, and 11 bases lay in between. The V gene's germline CDR1 is SEHNR and CDR2 FQNEAQ (reference sequence). The CDR3 is 16 residues long. This CDR3 reads CASSLVTDSTNEKLFF. CDR3 DNA sequence: TGTGCCAGCAGCTTAGTGACGGACAGCACTAATGAAAAACTGTTTTTT.

This chain connects TRBV29-1 to TRBJ2-5, with D possibly TRBD2 on 5 matching bases. Germline V gives CDR1 SQVTM, CDR2 ANQGSEA. The CDR3 is 14 residues long. V gave up 2 bases and J gave up 2 bases, with 12 bases separating them. The DNA for the CDR3 is TGCAGCGTTGAATGGCGGGCCAGGCAAGAGACCCAGTACTTC. This encodes CSVEWRARQETQYF. Supplemented by reference TRBV29-1 and TRBJ2-5, the full variable domain reads SAVISQKPSRDICQRGTSLTIQCQVDSQVTMMFWYRQQPGQSLTLIATANQGSEATYESGFVIDKFPISRPNLTFSTLTVSNMSPEDSSIYLCSVEWRARQETQYFGPGTRLLVL.

The V gene is TRBV6-1, the J gene TRBJ2-3; D might be TRBD1 (6 bases). The CDR3 covers 15 residues. Per germline, CDR1 MNHNS and CDR2 SASEGT. V was shortened by 6 bases and J by 1 base, with 14 bases between the two germline ends. The CDR3 DNA reads as TGTGCCAGCAGGGACAGTTTTTTTGGCACAGATACGCAGTATTTT. Amino acid sequence: CASRDSFFGTDTQYF.

This chain uses TRBV2 with TRBJ1-4, with 7 bases fitting TRBD1. This CDR3 contains 14 residues. The V segment lost 4 bases and the J segment 5 bases; nucleotides outside the gene matches: 4. Germline V gene lookup returns CDR1 SNHLY and CDR2 FYNNEI. CDR3 sequence: CASSAQGGNEKLFF. CDR3 sequence (DNA): TGTGCCAGCAGTGCTCAGGGGGGAAATGAAAAACTGTTTTTT.

This clone was picked up a small number of times. The V gene is TRBV20-1, the J gene TRBJ1-2; D remains unclear. The CDR3 has 11 amino acids. V was clipped by 6 bases and J by 7 bases, with 12 bases between them. Germline CDR1 DFQATT, CDR2 SNEGSKA (reference sequence). The CDR3 spells CSAAGDGGYTF. CDR3 nucleotide sequence: TGCAGTGCCGCCGGGGATGGTGGCTACACCTTC.

About this clone itself: Other DNA sequences in this specimen translate into the identical CDR3. The chain employs TRBV6-6 and TRBJ1-1; D perhaps matches TRBD1 (5 bases). The ends were cut back, 2 bases at V and 1 base at J, with 8 bases in the middle. The V gene's germline CDR1 is MNHNY and CDR2 SVGAGI (reference sequence). The CDR3 contains 14 residues. The CDR3 DNA reads as TGTGCCAGCAGTTACCCTAGGGGGAACACTGAAGCTTTCTTT. Encoded protein: CASSYPRGNTEAFF.

This sequence joins TRBV6-5 and TRBJ1-3; maybe TRBD1 (5 bases). The CDR3 is made up of 16 amino acids. The V end was cut by 2 bases, the J end by 4 bases, with 15 bases between. CDR1 is MNHEY and CDR2 is SVGAGI in the germline V gene. As DNA, the CDR3 is TGTGCCAGCAGTTACCGTGCGGGGGAACCCGGAAACACCATATATTTT. Its protein product is CASSYRAGEPGNTIYF.

The genes are TRBV5-1 and TRBJ2-7; 7 bases are shared with TRBD1. Germline V gene data show CDR1 as SGHRS and CDR2 as YFSETQ. The CDR3 is 15 residues long. The trim removed 4 bases at V and 0 bases at J, leaving 7 bases unmatched. CDR3 DNA sequence: TGCGCCAGCAGCCCAGGGACAGCGAGCTCCTACGAGCAGTACTTC. This encodes CASSPGTASSYEQYF.

This clone occurred a few times. V and J are TRBV2 and TRBJ1-1; tentatively, D is TRBD1 (6 bases). CDR3 length: 14 residues. The V gene lost 5 bases and the J gene lost 5 bases, with 15 bases spanning the gap. CDR1 and CDR2 (germline): SNHLY, FYNNEI. The DNA of the CDR3 is TGTGCCAGCAGTAGAACAGGGAGTAGGACTGAAGCTTTCTTT. Its protein is CASSRTGSRTEAFF.

The chain joins TRBV30 to TRBJ1-1; D gene unclear. V was cut by 5 bases and J by 3 bases, with 13 bases left in between. CDR3 length equals 13 residues. Germline assignment: CDR1 GTSNPN and CDR2 SVGIG (reference sequence). The CDR3 DNA sequence: TGTGCCTGGGGGAGGAGGAGGGACACTGAAGCTTTCTTT. This sequence encodes CAWGRRRDTEAFF.

This rearrangement joins TRBV27 to TRBJ1-1, with D hard to call. This CDR3 has 13 residues. V lost 0 bases, J lost 7 bases, and 9 bases lay in between. CDR1 is MNHEY and CDR2 is SMNVEV in the germline V gene (reference sequence). The DNA of the CDR3 is TGTGCCAGCAGTTTATCCGACACACGTGAAGCTTTCTTT. Its translation: CASSLSDTREAFF.

This sequence joins TRBV5-4 and TRBJ2-2, with D possibly being TRBD1 (5 bases). The V gene lost 0 bases and the J gene lost 3 bases, with 9 bases spanning the gap. Germline loops: CDR1 SGHNT, CDR2 YYREEE (reference sequence). The CDR3 has 15 amino acids. The CDR3 coding sequence is TGTGCCAGCAGCTTGGGTCAGGGCGACACCGGGGAGCTGTTTTTT. It translates to CASSLGQGDTGELFF.

V usage is TRBV6-6 and J usage is TRBJ2-7, with D possibly TRBD2 on 7 matching bases. The CDR3 has 14 residues. Germline V gene sequence: CDR1 MNHNY, CDR2 SVGAGI (reference sequence). The V and J ends lost 7 bases and 2 bases respectively, with 15 bases between them. The CDR3 is CASTTGGGTYEQYF. Here the CDR3 DNA reads TGTGCCAGCACGACTGGCGGGGGCACCTACGAGCAGTACTTC.

The chain carries TRBV9 and TRBJ2-2, with a weak D call TRBD1 (6 bases). This CDR3 spans 14 amino acids. The germline V gene has CDR1 SGDLS and CDR2 YYNGEE. V was clipped by 3 bases and J by 6 bases, with 12 bases between them. CDR3 sequence: CASSEDSFSGELFF. CDR3 sequence (DNA): TGTGCCAGCAGCGAGGACAGTTTCTCCGGGGAGCTGTTTTTT. The full variable domain, completed using reference TRBV9 and TRBJ2-2, is DSGVTQTPKHLITATGQRVTLRCSPRSGDLSVYWYQQSLDQGLQFLIQYYNGEERAKGNILERFSAQQFPDLHSELNLSSLELGDSALYFCASSEDSFSGELFFGEGSRLTVL.

The V call is TRBV6-5, the J call TRBJ2-7; D is perhaps TRBD2 (6 bases). Germline V gene lookup returns CDR1 MNHEY and CDR2 SVGAGI. V lost 6 bases to trimming and J lost 3 bases, with 18 bases between them. The CDR3 has 15 residues. The DNA of the CDR3 is TGTGCCAGCAGCCGCTCGGGACTGACTCACTACGAGCAGTACTTC. Protein: CASSRSGLTHYEQYF.

The chain uses TRBV27 and TRBJ2-1, with 7 nucleotides matching TRBD2. The CDR3 loop spans 15 amino acids. The V and J ends lost 2 bases and 5 bases, in that order; junction bases with no gene match: 6. Germline CDR1 and CDR2: MNHEY and SMNVEV (reference sequence). CDR3 sequence (DNA): TGTGCCAGCAGTTTAGGACTAGGGACGCACAATGAGCAGTTCTTC. Encoded protein: CASSLGLGTHNEQFF.

The rearrangement uses TRBV6-6 and TRBJ2-3; 8 nucleotides match TRBD2. Trimming cost V 2 bases and J 5 bases; bases outside gene matches: 9. Germline CDR1 MNHNY, CDR2 SVGAGI (reference sequence). The CDR3 sequence is 16 residues long. This chain's CDR3 is CASSYKGSGGGDTQYF. CDR3 in DNA: TGTGCCAGCAGTTACAAGGGGAGCGGGGGAGGAGATACGCAGTATTTT.

This clone has just a few counts. This sequence joins TRBV6-6 and TRBJ2-3; D is unresolved. Deletions cut 0 bases from V and 0 bases from J, with 4 bases between. From germline, CDR1 is MNHNY and CDR2 SVGAGI (reference sequence). The CDR3 spans 14 residues. The CDR3 sequence is CASSYSRSTDTQYF. The CDR3 region has the DNA TGTGCCAGCAGTTACTCCCGGAGCACAGATACGCAGTATTTT.

The V gene is TRBV11-3, the J gene TRBJ2-1, with TRBD1 identical over 7 bases. In germline, CDR1 is SGHNT, CDR2 YENEEA. CDR3 length equals 13 residues. The trim removed 5 bases at V and 8 bases at J, leaving 6 bases unmatched. CDR3 nucleotides: TGTGCCAGCAGCGGGACAGTCCGTGATGAGCAGTTCTTC. Translating it yields CASSGTVRDEQFF.

The CDR3 is CASLWDSMTTQYF. The CDR3 DNA reads TGTGCCAGCCTGTGGGACAGTATGACGACCCAGTACTTC. The rearrangement joins TRBV5-8 to TRBJ2-5; 7 bases match TRBD1. The CDR3 runs to 13 residues. J lost 7 bases, V lost 7 bases, and 10 bases had no gene match. Germline V lookup: CDR1 SGHTS, CDR2 YDEGEE.

This clone was seen a handful of times. V is TRBV10-3 and J is TRBJ1-4, with D perhaps matching TRBD1 (6 bases). Germline CDR1 is ENHRY and CDR2 is SYGVKD. This CDR3 comprises 14 residues. V was trimmed by 8 bases and J by 3 bases, leaving 13 bases between them. In DNA form, the CDR3 reads TGTGCCATCGGGGGCGGGTCAGCTAATGAAAAACTGTTTTTT. Translated, it gives CAIGGGSANEKLFF.

This sequence joins TRBV2 and TRBJ2-7, with 9 bases lining up with TRBD1. CDR3 length: 15 residues. V gave up 2 bases and J gave up 5 bases; unmatched junction bases: 7. The germline gives CDR1 SNHLY, CDR2 FYNNEI. CDR3 coding DNA: TGTGCCAGCAGTGAAACCGGGACAGGGCATAACGAGCAGTACTTC. Its protein is CASSETGTGHNEQYF.

CDR3 loop: CASSPRTGGNNQPQHF. In DNA form, the CDR3 reads TGTGCCAGCAGCCCCCGGACAGGGGGGAACAATCAGCCCCAGCATTTT. This rearrangement joins TRBV4-2 to TRBJ1-5; 10 bases align to TRBD1. Germline-derived CDR1 and CDR2 are LGHNA and YNFKEQ. The CDR3 consists of 16 residues. With V trimmed by 4 bases and J by 3 bases, 6 bases remained unmatched.

This clone has only a few counts. The chain carries TRBV27 and TRBJ2-7, with 9 bases identical to TRBD1. CDR1 is MNHEY, CDR2 SMNVEV, per germline (reference sequence). V trimming: 5 bases; J trimming: 0 bases; junction bases outside the gene matches: 8. The CDR3 contains 16 residues. Here the CDR3 reads CASSPGQGSSSYEQYF. The CDR3 DNA follows: TGTGCCAGCAGTCCAGGACAGGGGTCTAGCTCCTACGAGCAGTACTTC.

This chain links TRBV2 with TRBJ2-3; no clear D. With 1 base removed from V and 2 bases from J, the gap between germline ends came to 13 bases. The CDR3 is 16 residues long. The germline gives CDR1 SNHLY, CDR2 FYNNEI. This CDR3 reads CASSEGSRVNTDTQYF. DNA of the CDR3: TGTGCCAGCAGTGAAGGAAGTAGAGTCAACACAGATACGCAGTATTTT.